Shown below are 10 T cell receptor beta chains from a single sample sequenced in a study of CD8+CD57+ T cells in acquired aplastic anemia. Genomic DNA provided the template from which TCR beta VDJ and CDR3 profiles were obtained. TCRdb re-called the reads with MiXCR, one entry per CDR3 protein. This table has approximately 170,000 distinct CDR3 sequences, about 60% appearing once. Material for sequencing was sorted CD4+, CD8+, or CD8+CD57+ T cells (not recorded which) from PBMCs. These receptors originate from a human donor in good health.

The rearrangement links TRBV10-3 to TRBJ1-2; 7 bases line up with TRBD1. Per germline, CDR1 ENHRY and CDR2 SYGVKD. The CDR3 consists of 16 residues. Trimming removed 5 bases from V and 2 bases from J; junction bases left unmatched: 11. The CDR3 nucleotides read TGTGCCATCAGTAGAGATACCGGGACAGAGAACTATGGCTACACCTTC. It translates to CAISRDTGTENYGYTF.

This clonotype was counted a single time. The chain couples TRBV20-1 to TRBJ2-7, with 13 positions matching TRBD2. The germline gives CDR1 DFQATT, CDR2 SNEGSKA (reference sequence). With V trimmed by 1 base and J by 5 bases, 17 bases remained unmatched. The CDR3 has 19 amino acids. The CDR3 sequence is CSARAFTSGGAGSQHEQYF. Written as DNA, the CDR3 is TGCAGTGCTAGAGCGTTTACTAGCGGGGGGGCCGGATCGCAACACGAGCAGTACTTC.

The rearrangement links TRBV24-1 to TRBJ2-3; no clear D gene. CDR3 length equals 11 residues. Germline V gene data show CDR1 as KGHDR and CDR2 as SFDVKD. The V gene lost 7 bases and the J gene lost 6 bases, with 7 bases spanning the gap. CDR3 nucleotide sequence: TGTGCCACCAGCCTAGAGGATACGCAGTATTTT. It specifies CATSLEDTQYF.

The rearrangement joins TRBV20-1 to TRBJ2-3; 10 bases line up with TRBD2. Gene TRBJ2-2 matches the end of the DNA better, so the J call may be wrong. Germline V gives CDR1 DFQATT, CDR2 SNEGSKA (reference sequence). The CDR3 sequence is 15 residues long. The CDR3 loop reads CSARKAGGGTGELFF. The CDR3 DNA follows: TGCAGTGCTCGGAAAGCGGGAGGGGGCACCGGGGAGCTGTTTTTT.

CDR3 DNA sequence: TGTGCCAGTACGGCAGGGGCCACTGAAGCTTTCTTT. Translated, it gives CASTAGATEAFF. The J gene is TRBJ1-1, the V gene TRBV19; a possible D gene is TRBD1 (6 bases). The ends were cut back, 7 bases at V and 4 bases at J, with 10 bases in the middle. Germline V lookup: CDR1 LNHDA, CDR2 SQIVND (reference sequence). CDR3 length equals 12 residues.

This rearrangement joins TRBV7-9 to TRBJ2-1; the D gene is possibly TRBD2 (5 bases). Germline V gene data show CDR1 as SEHNR and CDR2 as FQNEAQ (reference sequence). V shed 5 bases and J shed 10 bases, with 9 bases lying between them. The CDR3 has 11 amino acids. The CDR3: CASSPRLEQFF. In nucleotides, the CDR3 is TGTGCCAGCAGCCCACGACTAGAGCAGTTCTTC.

To note about this clonotype: Germline is not matched at one junction end, which may reflect a read error. V gene TRBV5-1 combines with J gene TRBJ2-3, with D perhaps matching TRBD2 (7 bases). Germline values: CDR1 SGHRS, CDR2 YFSETQ. The CDR3 runs 15 residues. The CDR3 nucleotides are TGCGCCAGCAGCTTGTCTAGGGGGGGCACAGATACGCAGTACTTT. It specifies CASSLSRGGTDTQYF. Full variable domain (missing parts from reference TRBV5-1 and TRBJ2-3): KAGVTQTPRYLIKTRGQQVTLSCSPISGHRSVSWYQQTPGQGLQFLFEYFSETQRNKGNFPGRFSGRQFSNSRSEMNVSTLELGDSALYLCASSLSRGGTDTQYFGPGTRLTVL.

The chain couples TRBV20-1 to TRBJ1-1; D is perhaps TRBD1 (6 bases). The V and J ends lost 8 bases and 3 bases respectively, with 10 bases between them. In germline, CDR1 is DFQATT, CDR2 SNEGSKA (reference sequence). CDR3 length: 11 amino acids. This chain's CDR3 is CSCPGDTEAFF. Here the CDR3 DNA reads TGCAGTTGCCCAGGGGACACTGAAGCTTTCTTT.

The gene calls are TRBV2 and TRBJ2-1, with D possibly matching TRBD1 (6 bases). The DNA matches TRBJ2-5 better at its end, which makes the J call doubtful. The CDR3 length is 15 residues. CDR1 and CDR2 (germline): SNHLY, FYNNEI. Here the CDR3 reads CASSAASRGSETQYF. CDR3 nucleotides: TGTGCCAGCAGTGCGGCGTCGAGGGGGAGTGAGACCCAGTACTTC.

V gene TRBV7-9 combines with J gene TRBJ1-1, with D possibly being TRBD1 (5 bases). The V end was cut by 3 bases, the J end by 11 bases, with 22 bases between. CDR3 length: 15 residues. Per the germline V gene, CDR1 is SEHNR and CDR2 is FQNEAQ (reference sequence). Written as DNA, the CDR3 is TGTGCCAGCAGCTTTCTCCCCAGGGATAAGTTTGAGGCTTTCTTT. The encoded protein is CASSFLPRDKFEAFF.